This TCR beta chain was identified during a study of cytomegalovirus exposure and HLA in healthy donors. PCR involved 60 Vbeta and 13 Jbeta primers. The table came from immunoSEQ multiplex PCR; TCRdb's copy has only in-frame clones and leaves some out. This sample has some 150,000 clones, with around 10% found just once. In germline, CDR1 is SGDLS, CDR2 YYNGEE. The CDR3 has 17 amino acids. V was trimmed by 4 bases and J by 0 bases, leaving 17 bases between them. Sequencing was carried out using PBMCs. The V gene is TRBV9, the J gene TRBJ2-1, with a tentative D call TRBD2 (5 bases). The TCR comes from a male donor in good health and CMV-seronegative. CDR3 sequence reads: CASSFRAALGSYNEQFF. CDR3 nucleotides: TGTGCCAGCAGCTTTCGAGCGGCCCTAGGCTCCTACAATGAGCAGTTCTTC.